Below, one TCR beta chain is given with its context. Its specificity is not known. Other DNA sequences in this specimen translate into the identical CDR3. The PCR employed 60 Vbeta primers together with 13 Jbeta primers. Sequenced by immunoSEQ multiplex PCR; TCRdb stores in-frame clones only, minus some. Its clone listing holds some 51,000 clones. This sample stems from a study of cytomegalovirus exposure and HLA in healthy donors. On the study more broadly: In a previous analysis, approximately 110 million unique TCR beta sequences were found from 150 million to 200 million T cells.

Whole-study results and caveats: As a later analysis revealed, the rate of TCR association differed by HLA locus, with DRB1 most and HLA-C fewest.

The germline CDR1 and CDR2 sequences are SGHAT and FQNNGV. This CDR3 contains 12 residues. The germline V and J ends were trimmed by 5 bases and 8 bases, with 12 bases remaining between them. The sample comprised PBMCs. This receptor was taken from a man aged 35 to 55 in good health and CMV-seropositive. The chain couples TRBV11-2 to TRBJ1-2, with D possibly TRBD1 on 5 matching bases. CDR3 sequence: CASSLGRDGYTF. In DNA, the CDR3 is TGTGCCAGCAGCCTTGGGCGGGACGGCTACACCTTC.